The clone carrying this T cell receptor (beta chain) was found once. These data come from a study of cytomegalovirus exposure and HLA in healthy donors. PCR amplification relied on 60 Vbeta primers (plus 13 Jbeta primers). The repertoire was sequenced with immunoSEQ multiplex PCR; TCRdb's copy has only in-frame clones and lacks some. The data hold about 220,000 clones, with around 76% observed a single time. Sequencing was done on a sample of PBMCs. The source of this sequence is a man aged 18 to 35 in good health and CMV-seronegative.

This CDR3 reads CASSFTRVGSYEQYF. In DNA, the CDR3 is TGCGCCAGCAGCTTTACTAGGGTAGGCTCCTACGAGCAGTACTTC. This rearrangement joins TRBV5-1 to TRBJ2-7; weak D call: TRBD2 (5 bases). CDR1 and CDR2 (germline): SGHRS, YFSETQ. This CDR3 region has 15 residues. V was trimmed by 2 bases and J by 0 bases, leaving 12 bases between them.